The 22 T cell receptor beta chains reported below all come from one sample, sequenced in a study of OX40 agonist ivuxolimab in advanced cancers. Profiled with immunoSEQ multiplex PCR; TCRdb holds only in-frame clones, not every one. In the table there are under 110,000 clones, about nine tenths of which are singletons. Source: CD4+ or CD8+ T cells sorted from blood, taken in a trial of the OX40 agonist ivuxolimab. The receptors shown here come from an adult with an advanced solid tumor such as melanoma, head and neck, liver or kidney cancer.

The chain links TRBV7-9 to TRBJ1-2; 9 bases line up with TRBD1. This CDR3 region has 16 residues. The trim removed 4 bases at V and 0 bases at J, leaving 6 bases unmatched. Germline lookup yields CDR1 SEHNR and CDR2 FQNEAQ (reference sequence). CDR3 loop: CASSSGTGNSNYGYTF. The CDR3 DNA is TGTGCCAGCAGCTCCGGGACAGGGAATTCTAACTATGGCTACACCTTC.

V is TRBV19 and J is TRBJ1-6; 7 nucleotides line up with TRBD1. The germline CDR1 and CDR2 sequences are LNHDA and SQIVND (reference sequence). The V segment lost 3 bases and the J segment 10 bases; nucleotides outside the gene matches: 6. The CDR3 extends over 14 amino acids. The CDR3 nucleotides are TGTGCCAGTAGTATTGGACAGGTAATCTCACCCCTCCACTTT. It translates to CASSIGQVISPLHF.

This rearrangement joins TRBV7-9 to TRBJ2-7, with D tentatively TRBD1 (6 bases). CDR3 length equals 14 residues. V was pared by 5 bases and J by 0 bases, with 11 bases between. Germline V lookup: CDR1 SEHNR, CDR2 FQNEAQ (reference sequence). The CDR3 bases are TGTGCCAGCAGCCTCCGGGACAACTCCTACGAGCAGTACTTC. It yields the protein CASSLRDNSYEQYF.

The genes are TRBV10-3 and TRBJ2-7; 7 nucleotides align to TRBD1. The junction had 10 bases not matched to a gene; V was cut back by 7 bases and J by 4 bases. The CDR3 covers 14 residues. Germline V gene data show CDR1 as ENHRY and CDR2 as SYGVKD. CDR3 nucleotide sequence: TGTGCCATCAATACAGGGGCTCCAAGTTACGAGCAGTACTTC. It encodes CAINTGAPSYEQYF.

The genes are TRBV7-9 and TRBJ2-7; D unclear. Germline V gene data show CDR1 as SEHNR and CDR2 as FQNEAQ (reference sequence). CDR3 size: 13 residues. Trimming shortened V by 0 bases and J by 3 bases, and 6 bases separated the two germline ends. The CDR3 sequence: CASSLAVFYEQYF. CDR3 bases: TGTGCCAGCAGCTTAGCAGTGTTCTACGAGCAGTACTTC.

The chain employs TRBV4-3 and TRBJ1-1; D may be TRBD1 (5 bases). The germline gives CDR1 LGHNA, CDR2 YSLEER. The germline V and J ends were trimmed by 0 bases and 10 bases, with 9 bases remaining between them. The CDR3 loop spans 12 amino acids. The CDR3 bases are TGCGCCAGCAGCCAAGATCGAGGGGTAGCTTTCTTT. It codes for CASSQDRGVAFF.

This chain joins TRBV2 and TRBJ1-4; maybe TRBD1 (5 bases). Germline V gene lookup returns CDR1 SNHLY and CDR2 FYNNEI. The CDR3 runs to 13 residues. V lost 7 bases and J lost 7, with 13 bases in between. CDR3 in amino acids: CASTPGVGEKLFF. Written as DNA, the CDR3 is TGTGCCAGCACCCCGGGGGTGGGTGAAAAACTGTTTTTT. Supplemented by reference TRBV2 and TRBJ1-4, the full variable domain reads EPEVTQTPSHQVTQMGQEVILRCVPISNHLYFYWYRQILGQKVEFLVSFYNNEISEKSEIFDDQFSVERPDGSNFTLKIRSTKLEDSAMYFCASTPGVGEKLFFGSGTQLSVL.

The rearrangement links TRBV9 to TRBJ2-5; TRBD1 might be the D (6 bases). This CDR3 is 13 amino acids long. The ends were cut back, 3 bases at V and 3 bases at J, with 9 bases in the middle. Germline V gene data show CDR1 as SGDLS and CDR2 as YYNGEE. CDR3 in amino acids: CASSAGQKETQYF. The CDR3 DNA follows: TGTGCCAGCAGCGCCGGACAGAAAGAGACCCAGTACTTC. Based on the CDR3 plus reference TRBV9 and TRBJ2-5, the full variable domain is DSGVTQTPKHLITATGQRVTLRCSPRSGDLSVYWYQQSLDQGLQFLIQYYNGEERAKGNILERFSAQQFPDLHSELNLSSLELGDSALYFCASSAGQKETQYFGPGTRLLVL.

This chain links TRBV28 with TRBJ1-6; possibly TRBD1 for D (5 bases). This CDR3 has 14 amino acids. Germline CDR1 and CDR2: MDHEN and SYDVKM. V was clipped by 3 bases and J by 9 bases, with 12 bases between them. This CDR3 is CASSLGGMGSPLHF. CDR3 nucleotides: TGTGCCAGCAGTTTGGGGGGGATGGGTTCACCCCTCCACTTT.

This rearrangement joins TRBV5-4 to TRBJ1-4, with no clear D. The CDR3 consists of 17 residues. V dropped 2 bases and J dropped 8 bases, with 22 bases sitting between them. Germline CDR1 reads SGHNT; CDR2 reads YYREEE (reference sequence). The CDR3 bases are TGTGCCAGCAGCTTAAGTAAAGGGAGCCAACGGAACGAAAAACTGTTTTTT. Translation: CASSLSKGSQRNEKLFF.

V usage is TRBV10-3 and J usage is TRBJ1-5, with D uncertain. The CDR3 runs 13 residues. The germline V gene has CDR1 ENHRY and CDR2 SYGVKD. The V gene lost 8 bases and the J gene lost 5 bases, with 13 bases spanning the gap. CDR3 in amino acids: CAICAGGDQPQHF. The CDR3, as DNA: TGTGCCATCTGCGCCGGCGGGGATCAGCCCCAGCATTTT.

The rearrangement links TRBV5-4 to TRBJ1-6; no firm D call. CDR1 SGHNT and CDR2 YYREEE come from the germline V gene (reference sequence). V was cut by 6 bases and J by 2 bases, with 12 bases left in between. The CDR3 totals 15 residues. The CDR3 coding sequence is TGTGCCAGCACGCCATCCGGGACCTATAATTCACCCCTCCACTTT. The encoded protein is CASTPSGTYNSPLHF.

This chain uses TRBV4-3 with TRBJ1-6; no definite D call. CDR3 length: 15 residues. Trimming removed 0 bases at V and 6 bases at J, with 9 bases between. The germline V gene has CDR1 LGHNA and CDR2 YSLEER. CDR3 DNA sequence: TGCGCCAGCAGCCAAGAGGTAACCGGTAATTCACCCCTCCACTTT. This translates into CASSQEVTGNSPLHF.

The V call is TRBV30, the J call TRBJ2-4, with TRBD2 matching 7 bases. CDR1 is GTSNPN, CDR2 SVGIG, per germline (reference sequence). The CDR3 contains 14 residues. V dropped 0 bases and J dropped 6; count of bases not matched to a gene: 5. CDR3 DNA: TGTGCCTGGAGTGTCTCTGGGGGGGTAAACATTCAGTACTTC. Its protein product is CAWSVSGGVNIQYF.

The chain has TRBV28 and TRBJ2-7; 9 positions match TRBD1. Per the germline V gene, CDR1 is MDHEN and CDR2 is SYDVKM. CDR3 length: 20 residues. The V and J ends lost 4 bases and 2 bases, in that order; junction bases with no gene match: 21. The chain's CDR3 is CASSSSLGQGHRLLAYEQYF. CDR3 DNA sequence: TGTGCCAGCAGTTCATCCCTCGGACAGGGGCACCGATTATTAGCCTACGAGCAGTACTTC.

This chain links TRBV11-2 with TRBJ1-2, with 7 positions matching TRBD1. V lost 3 bases to trimming and J lost 14 bases; unmatched junction nucleotides: 18. Per the germline V gene, CDR1 is SGHAT and CDR2 is FQNNGV. This CDR3 is built from 15 residues. CDR3 region: CASSFMRGTGDLGTF. Here the CDR3 DNA reads TGTGCCAGCAGCTTCATGCGCGGAACAGGGGATCTGGGTACCTTC.

This clone has only one observation. This sequence joins TRBV6-5 and TRBJ2-7; the match to TRBD1 covers 12 bases. The trim removed 6 bases at V and 7 bases at J, leaving 4 bases unmatched. Germline V CDR1 and CDR2: MNHEY, SVGAGI. This CDR3 comprises 13 residues. This CDR3 reads CASRGQGAKEQYF. The CDR3 DNA is TGTGCCAGCAGGGGACAGGGGGCTAAAGAGCAGTACTTC.

The chain carries TRBV7-9 and TRBJ2-1; D not certain. Germline assignment: CDR1 SEHNR and CDR2 FQNEAQ (reference sequence). This CDR3 region has 14 residues. Trimming stripped 7 bases from V and 0 bases from J, with 10 bases between. The CDR3 is CASTPPSSYNEQFF. In DNA, the CDR3 is TGTGCCAGCACCCCCCCCAGCTCCTACAATGAGCAGTTCTTC.

The chain joins TRBV10-2 to TRBJ1-5; weak D call: TRBD1 (5 bases). CDR3 length: 15 residues. With 6 bases removed from V and 3 bases from J, the gap between germline ends came to 15 bases. Germline CDR1 is WSHSY and CDR2 is SAAADI. The CDR3, as DNA: TGCGCCAGCAGCGCTTTTACAGGACCCAATCAGCCCCAGCATTTT. Protein sequence: CASSAFTGPNQPQHF.

The V gene is TRBV7-3, the J gene TRBJ2-1; 8 nucleotides match TRBD1. Trimming took 5 bases from V and 13 from J; bases not matched to a gene: 7. The CDR3 sequence is 12 residues long. The germline gives CDR1 SGHTA, CDR2 FQGTGA. The CDR3 sequence: CASSPDRELQFF. The CDR3 region has the DNA TGTGCCAGCAGCCCGGACAGGGAATTACAGTTCTTC. Full variable domain (outside the CDR3, taken from reference TRBV7-3 and TRBJ2-1): GAGVSQTPSNKVTEKGKYVELRCDPISGHTALYWYRQSLGQGPEFLIYFQGTGAADDSGLPNDRFFAVRPEGSVSTLKIQRTERGDSAVYLCASSPDRELQFFGPGTRLTVL.

The V gene is TRBV5-1, the J gene TRBJ2-5; no definite D call. CDR3 length: 12 residues. Trimming left V 4 bases short and J 1 base short, with 5 bases between. Per germline, CDR1 SGHRS and CDR2 YFSETQ. In nucleotides, the CDR3 is TGCGCCAGCAGCCCCACCCAAGAGACCCAGTACTTC. Its translation is CASSPTQETQYF.

V usage is TRBV6-1 and J usage is TRBJ2-5; 12 bases agree with TRBD2. The CDR3 is made up of 15 amino acids. Per germline, CDR1 MNHNS and CDR2 SASEGT. V trimming: 7 bases; J trimming: 1 base; junction bases outside the gene matches: 4. The CDR3 coding sequence is TGTGCCAGCACTGGACTAGCGGGGATCCAAGAGACCCAGTACTTC. This translates into CASTGLAGIQETQYF.